The rows below give T cell receptor beta chains drawn from one sample of a study of cytomegalovirus exposure and HLA in healthy donors. Data came from immunoSEQ multiplex PCR; TCRdb stores just in-frame clones and leaves some out. Among fewer than 250,000 clones listed, about 88% were seen once. Specimen: PBMCs. The receptors were sampled from a woman younger than 35 in good health and CMV-seronegative. Each CDR3 is given with its conserved first and last residue. A D gene is named only where the DNA matches it firmly. Size is stated for part of the rows, as once, few or many counts, or as a class when the clone is expanded.

>TRBJ1-1|TRBV11-2|-|-
TGTGCCAGCAGCTTAGGTCAGGGATTTGTCACTGAAGCTTTCTTT
CASSLGQGFVTEAFF
>TRBJ2-7|TRBV10-3|-|TRBD1
TGTGCCATCAGGGGACAGGGGGCTGACTACGAGCAGTACTTC
CAIRGQGADYEQYF
>TRBJ2-7|TRBV5-1|-|-
TGCGCCAGCAGCCCTCTGGTTCGGGGGGAGCAGTACTTC
CASSPLVRGEQYF
>TRBJ2-1|TRBV10-3|-|TRBD2
TGTGCCATCAGTGAGTCTGCGGGGGGAGCCTACAATGAGCAGTTCTTC
CAISESAGGAYNEQFF
>TRBJ2-7|TRBV7-2|-|TRBD2
TGTGCCAGCAGCTTAGCTGGGACTAGCGGTGCCTACGAGCAGTACTTC
CASSLAGTSGAYEQYF
>TRBJ2-2|TRBV18|-|-
TGTGCCAGCTCCCGGGACTCAACCGGGGAGCTGTTTTTT
CASSRDSTGELFF
>TRBJ1-1|TRBV7-6|-|TRBD1
TGTGCCAGCAGCCCGTACCAGGGGGGAAAGAACACTGAAGCTTTCTTT
CASSPYQGGKNTEAFF
>TRBJ1-1|TRBV4-3|-|-
TGCGCCAGCAGCCGAACGACGGGGGTAGGCACTGAAGCTTTCTTT
CASSRTTGVGTEAFF
>TRBJ2-5|TRBV27|-|-
TGTGCCAGCAGTTTATTTAGGGGAGAGACCCAGTACTTC
CASSLFRGETQYF
>TRBJ2-7|TRBV19|-|TRBD2
TGTGCCAGTAGTCTTAGCGGGGCCAGCGCCTACGAGCAGTACTTC
CASSLSGASAYEQYF
>TRBJ2-2|TRBV12-5|-|TRBD1
TGTGCTAGTGGTTTGGCCCGGGACAGTTCTACCGGGGAGCTGTTTTTT
CASGLARDSSTGELFF
>TRBJ1-2|TRBV11-2|-|TRBD1
TGTGCCAGCAGCCAACCAACCACGACAGGGGCACGCTATGGCTACACCTTC
CASSQPTTTGARYGYTF
>TRBJ1-5|TRBV7-2|-|-
TGTGCCAGCAGCCCCGTTGGAGGCAATCAGCCCCAGCATTTT
CASSPVGGNQPQHF
>TRBJ2-5|TRBV29-1|-|-
TGCAGCCACGGGCGGGTCCAAGAGACCCAGTACTTC
CSHGRVQETQYF
>TRBJ2-1|TRBV7-9|-|-
TGTGCCAGCAGCTTAGGAGGCGGGACAGCCAATGAGCAGTTCTTC
CASSLGGGTANEQFF
>TRBJ2-7|TRBV19|-|-
TGTGCCAGTAGTCTTCAGGGTAGTGTTCACGAGCAGTACTTC
CASSLQGSVHEQYF
>TRBJ1-5|TRBV6-1|-|-
TGTGCCAGCAGAGCCGGGACAACCCAAGGTCAGCCCCAGCATTTT
CASRAGTTQGQPQHF
>TRBJ2-6|TRBV27|-|-
TGTGCCAGCAGTCCGCGAGGCTCTGGGGCCAACGTCCTGACTTTC
CASSPRGSGANVLTF
>TRBJ2-7|TRBV11-2|-|-
TGTGCCAGCAGCCACGGGGAGCGGTTGGGCTACGAGCAGTACTTC
CASSHGERLGYEQYF
>TRBJ1-3|TRBV5-5|-|-
TGTGCCACTTCGAGGCGTTCAGCCGGAAACACCATATATTTT
CATSRRSAGNTIYF
>TRBJ2-7|TRBV27|-|-
TGTGCCAGTAGAACAGGTTACGAGCAGTACTTC
CASRTGYEQYF
>TRBJ1-2|TRBV5-1|-|-
TGCGCCAGCAGCTTGGGAACCCCGGACTATGGCTACACCTTC
CASSLGTPDYGYTF
>TRBJ2-7|TRBV6-1|-|-
TGTGCCGGGCGTTCCAGTTTCTACGAGCAGTACTTC
CAGRSSFYEQYF
>TRBJ1-1|TRBV28|-|TRBD1
TGTGCCAGTCGCCCCATGGATGGCAGGGGGGCTGCAAACACTGAAGCTTTCTTT
CASRPMDGRGAANTEAFF
>TRBJ1-4|TRBV6-1|-|-
TGTGCCAGCAGTGAAGCGGGGGCGAAGGGTAATGAAAAACTGTTTTTT
CASSEAGAKGNEKLFF
>TRBJ1-3|TRBV11-2|-|TRBD1
TGTGCCACCGGGACAGGGGGAAACACCATATATTTT
CATGTGGNTIYF
>TRBJ2-7|TRBV6-1|-|-
TGTGCCAGCAGCCTCCAGGGGAGACAATCCTACGAGCAGTACTTC
CASSLQGRQSYEQYF
>TRBJ2-5|TRBV19|once|-
TGTGCCAGTAGTATTGCAGGGGGACTTCAAGAGACCCAGTACTTC
CASSIAGGLQETQYF
>TRBJ2-1|TRBV5-1|-|-
TGCGCCAGCAGCTCTGGCCAGGGGAGCAATGAGCAGTTCTTC
CASSSGQGSNEQFF
>TRBJ2-1|TRBV30|few|-
TGTGCCTGGAGTGTAGGGCGGGCGGTCTCTCGGGAGCAGTTCTTC
CAWSVGRAVSREQFF
>TRBJ1-6|TRBV7-3|-|-
TGTGCCAGCAGCTTAAAAGCCAGGGCACCCCTCCACTTT
CASSLKARAPLHF
>TRBJ2-1|TRBV7-9|-|TRBD1
TGTGCCAGCAGCTTAGAGACAGGGGCAACCAATGAGCAGTTCTTC
CASSLETGATNEQFF
>TRBJ2-7|TRBV7-2|once|TRBD2
TGTGCCAGCAGCTTATGGCGGGAGGGGGCAGGCGAGCAGTACTTC
CASSLWREGAGEQYF
>TRBJ1-5|TRBV6-1|-|-
TGTGCCAGCAGTGACCATGAGCCCCAGCATTTT
CASSDHEPQHF
>TRBJ2-7|TRBV19|-|-
TGTGCCAGTAGCTTCGGGACAAGGCCCTACGAGCAGTACTTC
CASSFGTRPYEQYF
>TRBJ1-5|TRBV5-8|-|-
TGTGCCAGCAGCCTCGGGACTCAAGGGTGGCCCCAGCATTTT
CASSLGTQGWPQHF
>TRBJ1-1|TRBV5-6|-|-
TGTGCCAGCAGCTTGGATAGGGTAAGGGGACGCGGGAGCACTGAAGCTTTCTTT
CASSLDRVRGRGSTEAFF
>TRBJ2-1|TRBV6-5|-|TRBD2
TGTGCCAGCAGTTTACTAGCGGGAAACAATGAGCAGTTCTTC
CASSLLAGNNEQFF
>TRBJ2-3|TRBV11-3|-|TRBD2
TGTGCCAGCAGCTCCACCTCGCCTCTAGCGGGAGGCACAGATACGCAGTATTTT
CASSSTSPLAGGTDTQYF
>TRBJ2-1|TRBV29-1|-|TRBD2
TGCAGCGTTGAGGGACTAGCGGGAGGGGGCTACAATGAGCAGTTCTTC
CSVEGLAGGGYNEQFF
>TRBJ2-2|TRBV2|once|-
TGTGCCAGCAGTGAACGTTGGAACACCGGGGAGCTGTTTTTT
CASSERWNTGELFF
>TRBJ1-2|TRBV11-2|-|TRBD1
TGTGCCAGCAGCTCTAGAATCCGGGACAGGAGTTACTATGGCTACACCTTC
CASSSRIRDRSYYGYTF
>TRBJ1-5|TRBV6-1|-|TRBD1
TGTGCCAGCACAGTCGGGACAGGGAGCAATCAGCCCCAGCATTTT
CASTVGTGSNQPQHF
>TRBJ2-5|TRBV11-2|once|-
TGTGCCAGCAGCTTAGATCTATGGAGGGAGACCCAGTACTTC
CASSLDLWRETQYF
>TRBJ1-1|TRBV7-3|-|-
TGTGCCAGCGCCCCCTCAGGCTACCAGAACACTGAAGCTTTCTTT
CASAPSGYQNTEAFF
>TRBJ1-2|TRBV29-1|-|TRBD1
TGCAGCGTTGAACACCGCAGGGGGCCGAGATATGGCTACACCTTC
CSVEHRRGPRYGYTF
>TRBJ2-7|TRBV5-1|-|TRBD2
TGCGCCAGCAGCCATAGCGGGGGAGGCCACGAGCAGTACTTC
CASSHSGGGHEQYF
>TRBJ2-1|TRBV7-9|-|TRBD2
TGTGCCAGCAGTCCCGGGACTACTTCCCTCAATGAGCAGTTCTTC
CASSPGTTSLNEQFF
>TRBJ1-1|TRBV28|-|-
TGTGCCAGCAGATTCGAGATGAACACTGAAGCTTTCTTT
CASRFEMNTEAFF